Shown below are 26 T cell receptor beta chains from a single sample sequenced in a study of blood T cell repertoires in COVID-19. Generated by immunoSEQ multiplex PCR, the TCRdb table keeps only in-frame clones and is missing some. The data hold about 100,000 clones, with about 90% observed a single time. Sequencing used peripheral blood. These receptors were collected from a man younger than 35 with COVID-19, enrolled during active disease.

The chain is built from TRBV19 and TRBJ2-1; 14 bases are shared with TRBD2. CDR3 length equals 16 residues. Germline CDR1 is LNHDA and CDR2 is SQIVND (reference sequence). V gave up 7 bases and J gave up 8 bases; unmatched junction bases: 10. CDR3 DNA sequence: TGTGCCAGTAAGCGACTAGCGGGAGGGCCGCGGGATGAGCAGTTCTTC. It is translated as CASKRLAGGPRDEQFF.

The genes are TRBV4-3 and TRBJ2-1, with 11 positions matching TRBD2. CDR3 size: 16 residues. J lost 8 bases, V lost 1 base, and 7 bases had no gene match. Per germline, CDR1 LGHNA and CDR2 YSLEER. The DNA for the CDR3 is TGCGCCAGCAGCCAAGTACTAGCGGGAGAGGGCTATGAGCAGTTCTTC. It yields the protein CASSQVLAGEGYEQFF.

The CDR3 spells CASSPPRGEKDSYEQYF. CDR3 nucleotides: TGTGCCAGCTCACCACCCAGGGGCGAAAAGGACTCCTACGAGCAGTACTTC. The chain uses TRBV18 and TRBJ2-7, with D possibly matching TRBD1 (6 bases). Germline CDR1 KGHSH, CDR2 LQKENI. Trimming cost V 0 bases and J 0 bases, with 15 bases left between them. This CDR3 is built from 17 residues. Full variable domain (remainder filled in from reference TRBV18 and TRBJ2-7): NAGVMQNPRHLVRRRGQEARLRCSPMKGHSHVYWYRQLPEEGLKFMVYLQKENIIDESGMPKERFSAEFPKEGPSILRIQQVVRGDSAAYFCASSPPRGEKDSYEQYFGPGTRLTVT.

The CDR3 reads CASSPPRAGVFYEQYF. As DNA, the CDR3 is TGTGCCAGCTCACCACCCCGAGCGGGAGTATTCTACGAGCAGTACTTC. This chain uses TRBV18 with TRBJ2-7; TRBD2 matches 8 bases. The CDR3 consists of 16 residues. Germline assignment: CDR1 KGHSH and CDR2 LQKENI. The V segment lost 0 bases and the J segment 3 bases; nucleotides outside the gene matches: 7.

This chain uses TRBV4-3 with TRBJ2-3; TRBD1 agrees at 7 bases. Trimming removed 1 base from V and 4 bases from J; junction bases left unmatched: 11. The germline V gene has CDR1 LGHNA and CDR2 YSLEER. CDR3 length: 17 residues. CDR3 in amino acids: CASSQAYRGRGADTQYF. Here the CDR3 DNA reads TGCGCCAGCAGCCAAGCCTACAGGGGACGGGGAGCAGATACGCAGTATTTT.

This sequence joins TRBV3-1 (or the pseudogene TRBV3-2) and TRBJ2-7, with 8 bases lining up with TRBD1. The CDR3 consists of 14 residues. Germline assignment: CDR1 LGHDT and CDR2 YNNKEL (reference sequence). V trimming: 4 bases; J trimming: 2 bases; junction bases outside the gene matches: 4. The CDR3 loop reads CASSPGTGPYEQYF. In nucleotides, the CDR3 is TGTGCCAGCAGCCCCGGGACAGGTCCCTACGAGCAGTACTTC.

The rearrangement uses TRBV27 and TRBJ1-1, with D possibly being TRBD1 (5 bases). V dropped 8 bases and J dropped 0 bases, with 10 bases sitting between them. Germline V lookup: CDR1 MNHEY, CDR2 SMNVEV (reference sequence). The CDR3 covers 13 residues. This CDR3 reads CASGALMNTEAFF. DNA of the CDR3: TGTGCCAGCGGGGCACTCATGAACACTGAAGCTTTCTTT.

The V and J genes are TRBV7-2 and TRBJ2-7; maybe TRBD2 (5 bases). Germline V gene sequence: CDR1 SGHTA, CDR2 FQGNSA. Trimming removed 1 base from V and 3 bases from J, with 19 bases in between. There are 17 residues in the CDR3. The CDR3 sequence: CASSLGPDPAAGYEQYF. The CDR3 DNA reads TGTGCCAGCAGCTTAGGCCCCGATCCCGCCGCGGGCTACGAGCAGTACTTC.

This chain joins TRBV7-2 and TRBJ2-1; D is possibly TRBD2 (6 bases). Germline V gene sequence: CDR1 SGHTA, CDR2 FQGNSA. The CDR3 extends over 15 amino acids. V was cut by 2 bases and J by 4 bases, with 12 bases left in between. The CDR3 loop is CASSLLEGLYNEQFF. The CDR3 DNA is TGTGCCAGCAGCTTATTGGAGGGGCTTTACAATGAGCAGTTCTTC.

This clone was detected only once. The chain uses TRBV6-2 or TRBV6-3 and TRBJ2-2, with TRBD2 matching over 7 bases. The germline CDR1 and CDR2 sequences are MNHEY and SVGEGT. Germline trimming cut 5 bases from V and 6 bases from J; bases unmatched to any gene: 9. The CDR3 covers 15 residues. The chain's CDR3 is CASSAISGKAGELFF. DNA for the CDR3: TGTGCCAGCAGTGCGATAAGCGGGAAAGCCGGGGAGCTGTTTTTT.

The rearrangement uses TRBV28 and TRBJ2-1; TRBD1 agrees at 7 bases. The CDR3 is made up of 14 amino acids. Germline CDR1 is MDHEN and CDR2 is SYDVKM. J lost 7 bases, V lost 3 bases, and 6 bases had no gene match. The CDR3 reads CASSLVGTANEQFF. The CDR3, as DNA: TGTGCCAGCAGTTTGGTTGGGACAGCTAATGAGCAGTTCTTC.

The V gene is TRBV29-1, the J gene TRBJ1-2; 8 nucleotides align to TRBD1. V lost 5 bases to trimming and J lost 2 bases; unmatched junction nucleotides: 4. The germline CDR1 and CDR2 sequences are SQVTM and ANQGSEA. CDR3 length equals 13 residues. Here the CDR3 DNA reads TGCAGCGTTTTTTGGACAGGGAACTATGGCTACACCTTC. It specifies CSVFWTGNYGYTF.

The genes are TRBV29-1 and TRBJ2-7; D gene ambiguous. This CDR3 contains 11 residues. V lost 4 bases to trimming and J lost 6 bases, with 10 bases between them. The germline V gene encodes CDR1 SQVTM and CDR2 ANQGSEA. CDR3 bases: TGCAGCGTTGTGCAAACTCCCGAGCAGTACTTC. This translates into CSVVQTPEQYF.

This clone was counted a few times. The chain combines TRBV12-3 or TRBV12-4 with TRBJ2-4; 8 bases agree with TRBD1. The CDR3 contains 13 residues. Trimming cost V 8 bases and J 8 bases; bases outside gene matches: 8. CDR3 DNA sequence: TGTGCCAGCGAAAACGCGGGACAGGACATTCAGTACTTC. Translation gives CASENAGQDIQYF.

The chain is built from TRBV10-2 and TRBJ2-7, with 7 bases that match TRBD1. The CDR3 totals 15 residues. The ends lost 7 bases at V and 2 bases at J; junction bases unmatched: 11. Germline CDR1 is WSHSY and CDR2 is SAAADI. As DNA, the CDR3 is TGCGCCAGCACTGGCCTCGGGGACAGTACCTACGAGCAGTACTTC. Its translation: CASTGLGDSTYEQYF.

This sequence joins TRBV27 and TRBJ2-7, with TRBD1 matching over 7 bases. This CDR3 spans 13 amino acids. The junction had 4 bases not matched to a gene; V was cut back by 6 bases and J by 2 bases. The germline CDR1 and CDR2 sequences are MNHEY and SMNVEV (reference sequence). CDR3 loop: CASSKQGPYEQYF. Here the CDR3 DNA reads TGTGCCAGCAGCAAACAGGGGCCCTACGAGCAGTACTTC.

In nucleotides, the CDR3 is TGTGCCAGCAGCCCGGGGGGAGTATACGAGCAGTACTTC. Translating it yields CASSPGGVYEQYF. This rearrangement joins TRBV27 to TRBJ2-7, with TRBD2 matching over 7 bases. This CDR3 comprises 13 residues. Germline CDR1 and CDR2: MNHEY and SMNVEV (reference sequence). J gave up 4 bases and V 6 bases, and 6 bases lay outside the gene matches.

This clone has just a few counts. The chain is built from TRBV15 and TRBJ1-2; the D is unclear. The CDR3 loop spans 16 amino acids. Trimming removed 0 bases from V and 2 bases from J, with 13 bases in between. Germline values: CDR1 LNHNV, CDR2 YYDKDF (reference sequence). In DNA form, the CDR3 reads TGTGCCACCAGCAGAGATAGGAGAGTCGGGAACTATGGCTACACCTTC. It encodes CATSRDRRVGNYGYTF.

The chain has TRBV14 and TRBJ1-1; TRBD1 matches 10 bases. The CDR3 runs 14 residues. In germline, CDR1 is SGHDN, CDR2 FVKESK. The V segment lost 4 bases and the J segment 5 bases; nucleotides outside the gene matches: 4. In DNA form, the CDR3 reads TGTGCCAGCAGCCCGCGGGGACAGGGGACTGAAGCTTTCTTT. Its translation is CASSPRGQGTEAFF.

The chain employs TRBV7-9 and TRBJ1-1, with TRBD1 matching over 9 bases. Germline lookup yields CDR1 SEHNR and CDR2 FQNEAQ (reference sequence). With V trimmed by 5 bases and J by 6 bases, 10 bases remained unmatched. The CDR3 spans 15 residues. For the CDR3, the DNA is TGTGCCAGCAGCGCCAAGACAGGGGGGCTCGCTGAAGCTTTCTTT. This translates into CASSAKTGGLAEAFF.

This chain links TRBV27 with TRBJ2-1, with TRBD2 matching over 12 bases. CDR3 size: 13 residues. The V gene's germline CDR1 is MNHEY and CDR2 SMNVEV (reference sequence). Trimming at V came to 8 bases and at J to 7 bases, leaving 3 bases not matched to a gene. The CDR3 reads CASAGLAGNEQFF. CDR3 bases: TGTGCCAGCGCTGGACTAGCGGGGAATGAGCAGTTCTTC.

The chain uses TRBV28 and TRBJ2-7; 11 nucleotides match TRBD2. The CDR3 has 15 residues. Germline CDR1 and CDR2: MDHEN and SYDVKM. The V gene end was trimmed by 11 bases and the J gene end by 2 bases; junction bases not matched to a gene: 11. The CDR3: CAATPLAGAPYEQYF. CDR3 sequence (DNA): TGTGCCGCTACCCCACTAGCGGGAGCCCCCTACGAGCAGTACTTC.

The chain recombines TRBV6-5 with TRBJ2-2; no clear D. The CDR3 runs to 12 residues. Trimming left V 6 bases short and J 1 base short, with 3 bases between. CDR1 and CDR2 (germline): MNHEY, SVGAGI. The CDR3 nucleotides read TGTGCCAGCAGGAGGAACACCGGGGAGCTGTTTTTT. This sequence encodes CASRRNTGELFF.

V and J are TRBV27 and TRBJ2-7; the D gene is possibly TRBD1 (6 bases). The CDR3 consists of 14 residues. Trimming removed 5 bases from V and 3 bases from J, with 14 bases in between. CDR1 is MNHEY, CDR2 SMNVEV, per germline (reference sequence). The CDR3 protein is CASSPIGTYYEQYF. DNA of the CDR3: TGTGCCAGCAGTCCTATCGGGACATACTACGAGCAGTACTTC.

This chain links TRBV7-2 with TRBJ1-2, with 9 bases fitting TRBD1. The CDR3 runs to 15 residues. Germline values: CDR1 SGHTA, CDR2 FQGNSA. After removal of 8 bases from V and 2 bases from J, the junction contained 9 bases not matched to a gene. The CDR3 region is CASRATGGLNYGYTF. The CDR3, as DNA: TGTGCCAGCCGAGCTACAGGGGGCCTAAACTATGGCTACACCTTC.

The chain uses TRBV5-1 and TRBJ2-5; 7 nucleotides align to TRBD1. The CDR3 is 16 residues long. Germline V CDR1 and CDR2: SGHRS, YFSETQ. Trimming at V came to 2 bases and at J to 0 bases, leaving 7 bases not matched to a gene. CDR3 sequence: CASSLYRGLYQETQYF. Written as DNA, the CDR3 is TGCGCCAGCAGCTTATACAGGGGATTGTACCAAGAGACCCAGTACTTC.